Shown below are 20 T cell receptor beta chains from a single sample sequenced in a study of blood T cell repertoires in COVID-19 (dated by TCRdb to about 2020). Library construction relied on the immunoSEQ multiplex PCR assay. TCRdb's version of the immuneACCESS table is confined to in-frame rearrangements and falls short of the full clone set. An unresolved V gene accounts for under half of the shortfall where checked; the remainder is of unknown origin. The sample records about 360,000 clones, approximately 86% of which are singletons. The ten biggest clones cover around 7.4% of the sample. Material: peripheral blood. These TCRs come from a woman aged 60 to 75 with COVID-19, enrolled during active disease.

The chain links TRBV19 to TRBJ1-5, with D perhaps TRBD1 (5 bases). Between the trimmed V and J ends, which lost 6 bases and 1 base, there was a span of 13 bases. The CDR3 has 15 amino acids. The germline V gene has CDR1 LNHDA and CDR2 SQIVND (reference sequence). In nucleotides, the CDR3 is TGTGCCAGTAGAGAGCAGGGAGGGAGCAATCAGCCCCAGCATTTT. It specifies CASREQGGSNQPQHF.

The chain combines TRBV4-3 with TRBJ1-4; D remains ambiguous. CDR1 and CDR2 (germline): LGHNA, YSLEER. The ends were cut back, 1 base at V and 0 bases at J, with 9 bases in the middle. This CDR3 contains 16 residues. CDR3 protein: CASSQAVISTNEKLFF. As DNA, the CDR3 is TGCGCCAGCAGCCAAGCGGTAATCTCAACTAATGAAAAACTGTTTTTT.

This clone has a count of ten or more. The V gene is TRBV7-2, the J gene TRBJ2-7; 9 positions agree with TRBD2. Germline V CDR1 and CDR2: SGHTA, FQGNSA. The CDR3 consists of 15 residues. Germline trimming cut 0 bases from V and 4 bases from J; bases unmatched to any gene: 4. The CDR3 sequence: CASSLAAGGPYEQYF. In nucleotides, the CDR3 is TGTGCCAGCAGCTTAGCGGCGGGGGGGCCTTACGAGCAGTACTTC.

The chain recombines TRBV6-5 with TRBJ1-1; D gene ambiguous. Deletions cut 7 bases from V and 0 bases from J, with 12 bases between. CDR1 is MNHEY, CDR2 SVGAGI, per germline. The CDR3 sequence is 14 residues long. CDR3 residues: CASTRAHLNTEAFF. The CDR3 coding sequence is TGTGCCAGCACGCGTGCCCACTTGAACACTGAAGCTTTCTTT.

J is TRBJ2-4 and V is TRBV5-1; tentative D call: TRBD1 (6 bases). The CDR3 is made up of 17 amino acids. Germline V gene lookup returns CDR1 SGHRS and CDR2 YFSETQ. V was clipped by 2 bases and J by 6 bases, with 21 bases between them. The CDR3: CASSFSPLGGSGNIQYF. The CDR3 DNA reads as TGCGCCAGCAGCTTTAGTCCCCTTGGGGGCTCGGGAAACATTCAGTACTTC.

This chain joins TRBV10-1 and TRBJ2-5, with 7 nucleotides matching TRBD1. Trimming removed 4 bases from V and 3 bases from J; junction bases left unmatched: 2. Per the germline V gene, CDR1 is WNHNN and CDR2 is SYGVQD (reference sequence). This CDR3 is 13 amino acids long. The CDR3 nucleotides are TGCGCCAGCAGTGCCGGGACAGAAGAGACCCAGTACTTC. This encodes CASSAGTEETQYF.

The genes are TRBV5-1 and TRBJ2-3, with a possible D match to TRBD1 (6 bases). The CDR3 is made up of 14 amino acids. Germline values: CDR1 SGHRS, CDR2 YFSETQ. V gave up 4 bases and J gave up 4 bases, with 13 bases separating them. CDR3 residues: CASSHGGTADTQYF. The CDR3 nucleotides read TGCGCCAGCAGCCATGGGGGCACGGCAGATACGCAGTATTTT.

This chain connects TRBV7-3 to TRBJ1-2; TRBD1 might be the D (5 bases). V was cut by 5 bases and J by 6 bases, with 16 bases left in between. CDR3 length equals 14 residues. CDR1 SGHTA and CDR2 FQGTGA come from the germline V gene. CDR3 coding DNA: TGTGCCAGCAGCATGACAGCTCAGCCTGATGGCTACACCTTC. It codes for CASSMTAQPDGYTF.

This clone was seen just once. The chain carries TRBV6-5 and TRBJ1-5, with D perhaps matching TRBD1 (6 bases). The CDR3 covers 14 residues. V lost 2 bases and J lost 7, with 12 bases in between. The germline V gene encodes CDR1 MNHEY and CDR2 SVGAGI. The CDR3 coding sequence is TGTGCCAGCAGTTACACCCATGGGGGCCAGCCCCAGCATTTT. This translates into CASSYTHGGQPQHF.

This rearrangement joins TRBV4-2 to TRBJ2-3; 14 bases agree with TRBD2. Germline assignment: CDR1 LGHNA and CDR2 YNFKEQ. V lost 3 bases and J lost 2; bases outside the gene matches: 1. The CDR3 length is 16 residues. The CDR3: CASSQGLAGATDTQYF. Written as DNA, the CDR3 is TGTGCCAGCAGCCAGGGACTAGCGGGGGCCACAGATACGCAGTATTTT.

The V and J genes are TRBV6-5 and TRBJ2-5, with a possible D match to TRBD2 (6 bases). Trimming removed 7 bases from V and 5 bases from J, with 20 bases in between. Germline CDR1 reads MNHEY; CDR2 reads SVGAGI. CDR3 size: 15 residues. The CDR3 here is CASKLLAPLWETQYF. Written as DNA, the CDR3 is TGTGCCAGCAAACTACTAGCACCCCTGTGGGAGACCCAGTACTTC.

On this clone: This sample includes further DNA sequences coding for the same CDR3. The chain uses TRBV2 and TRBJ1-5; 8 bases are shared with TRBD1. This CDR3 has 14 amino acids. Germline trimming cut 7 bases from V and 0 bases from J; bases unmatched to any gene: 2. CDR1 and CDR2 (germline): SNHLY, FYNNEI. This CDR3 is CASTRGLSNQPQHF. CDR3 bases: TGTGCCAGCACCAGGGGGCTTAGCAATCAGCCCCAGCATTTT.

The CDR3 DNA reads as TGTGCCAGCAGCAAGCAGGATTCCCCTTCCTACGAGCAGTACTTC. It is translated as CASSKQDSPSYEQYF. The genes are TRBV5-6 and TRBJ2-7; D is unresolved. The CDR3 contains 15 residues. Trimming pared 4 bases from V and 1 base from J, leaving 15 bases between. Germline lookup yields CDR1 SGHDT and CDR2 YYEEEE.

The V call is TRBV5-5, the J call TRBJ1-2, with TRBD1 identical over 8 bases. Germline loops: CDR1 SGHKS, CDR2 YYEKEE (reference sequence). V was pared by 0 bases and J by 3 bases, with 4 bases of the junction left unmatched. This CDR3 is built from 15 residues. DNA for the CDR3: TGTGCCAGCAGCTTGGGCAGGGGGCTCGACTATGGCTACACCTTC. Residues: CASSLGRGLDYGYTF.

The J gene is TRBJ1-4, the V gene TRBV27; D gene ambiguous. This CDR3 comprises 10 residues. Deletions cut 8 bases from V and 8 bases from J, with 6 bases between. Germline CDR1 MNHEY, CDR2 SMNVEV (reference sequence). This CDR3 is CASLGEKLFF. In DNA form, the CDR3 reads TGTGCCAGCTTGGGCGAAAAACTGTTTTTT.

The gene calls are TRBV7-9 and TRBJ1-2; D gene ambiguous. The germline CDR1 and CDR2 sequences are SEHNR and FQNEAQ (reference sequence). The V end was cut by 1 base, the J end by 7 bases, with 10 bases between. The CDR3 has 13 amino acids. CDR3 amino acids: CASSLVRNGGYTF. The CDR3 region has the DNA TGTGCCAGCAGCTTAGTGCGGAACGGTGGCTACACCTTC.

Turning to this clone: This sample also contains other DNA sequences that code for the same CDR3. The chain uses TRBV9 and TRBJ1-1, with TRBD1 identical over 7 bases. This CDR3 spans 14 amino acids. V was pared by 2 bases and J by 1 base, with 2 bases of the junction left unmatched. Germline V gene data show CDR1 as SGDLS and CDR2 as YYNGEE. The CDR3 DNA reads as TGTGCCAGCAGCGTTCAGGGGGGGAACACTGAAGCTTTCTTT. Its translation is CASSVQGGNTEAFF.

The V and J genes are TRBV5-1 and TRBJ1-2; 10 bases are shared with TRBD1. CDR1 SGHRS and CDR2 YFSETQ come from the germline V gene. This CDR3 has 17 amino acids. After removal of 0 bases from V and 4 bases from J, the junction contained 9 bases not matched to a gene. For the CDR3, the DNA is TGCGCCAGCAGCTTGGCGACAGGGGGCTTCTCCTTCTATGGCTACACCTTC. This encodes CASSLATGGFSFYGYTF.

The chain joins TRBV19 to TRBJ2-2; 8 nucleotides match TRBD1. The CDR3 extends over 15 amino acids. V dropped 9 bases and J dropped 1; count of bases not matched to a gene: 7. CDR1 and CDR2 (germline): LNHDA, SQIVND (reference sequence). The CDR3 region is CASRVGTGNTGELFF. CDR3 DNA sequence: TGTGCCAGCAGAGTTGGGACAGGGAACACCGGGGAGCTGTTTTTT.

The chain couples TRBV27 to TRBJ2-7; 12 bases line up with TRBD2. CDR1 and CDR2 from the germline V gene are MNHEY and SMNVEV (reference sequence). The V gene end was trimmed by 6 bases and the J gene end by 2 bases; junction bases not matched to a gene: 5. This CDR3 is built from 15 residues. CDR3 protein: CASSQLAGGPYEQYF. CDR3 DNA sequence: TGTGCCAGCAGCCAACTAGCGGGGGGCCCCTACGAGCAGTACTTC.